A selection of T cell receptor beta chains follows, all from one sample in a study of blood T cell repertoires in COVID-19. Sequenced by immunoSEQ multiplex PCR; TCRdb stores in-frame clones only, minus some. The data contain 55,000 to 70,000 clones, roughly nine tenths of them singletons. Source material: peripheral blood. Source of these receptors: a woman in her sixties or seventies with active COVID-19. Each CDR3 is given with its conserved first and last residue. D genes are given only for firm matches. Clone size is shown for a subset of rows, as once, few, many or a class of expanded clone.

d_call	clone_size	v_call	j_call	cdr3_nt	cdr3_aa
.	few	TRBV4-2	TRBJ2-3	TGTGCCAGCAGCCAACTGAGGACTACCGAGCAGTATTTT	CASSQLRTTEQYF
TRBD2	few	TRBV5-4	TRBJ2-7	TGTGCCAGCGGACTAGCGGGCTACGAGCAGTACTTC	CASGLAGYEQYF
TRBD2	.	TRBV7-2	TRBJ2-4	TGTGCCAGCAGCTTATCGGGGACTAGCGGGAACATTCAGTACTTC	CASSLSGTSGNIQYF
TRBD2	.	TRBV27	TRBJ2-5	TGTGCCAGCAGACGACGTCCTAGCGGGAGGGAGAACCAAGAGACCCAGTACTTC	CASRRRPSGRENQETQYF
.	.	TRBV11-3	TRBJ2-5	TGTGCCAGCAGCCAGGGCGGGGCCGGGGCCCAGTACTTC	CASSQGGAGAQYF
.	.	TRBV24-1	TRBJ2-1	TGTGCCACCAGTGATCCCTCCCGAGCGGAGGCCTCCTACAATGAGCAGTTCTTC	CATSDPSRAEASYNEQFF
.	.	TRBV6-6	TRBJ1-3	TGTGCCAGCAGTTACTCTGAGGAGAGCTCTGGAAACACCATATATTTT	CASSYSEESSGNTIYF
.	.	TRBV7-9	TRBJ2-1	TGTGCCAGCAGCTTTGTTCGTCCGGGAGCGAACAATGAGCAGTTCTTC	CASSFVRPGANNEQFF
.	few	TRBV9	TRBJ2-7	TGTGCCAGCAGCGCAGAGGACACATACTACGAGCAGTACTTC	CASSAEDTYYEQYF
.	.	TRBV27	TRBJ2-1	TGTGCCAGCAGTTTTCTAGAGTCCTACAATGAGCAGTTCTTC	CASSFLESYNEQFF
TRBD2	.	TRBV11-2	TRBJ2-1	TGTGCCAGCCGCCCCTTACTAGCGGGAGTGGGCAATGAGCAGTTCTTC	CASRPLLAGVGNEQFF
.	.	TRBV28	TRBJ1-1	TGTGCCAGCAGTAGGACCGGGACACGGAATGGGGCTTTCTTT	CASSRTGTRNGAFF
.	.	TRBV18	TRBJ1-1	TGTGCCAGCTCACCACGCCCAGGGAACACTGAAGCTTTCTTT	CASSPRPGNTEAFF
TRBD2	medium-sized	TRBV28	TRBJ2-7	TGTGCCAGCGAGGCAGGGACTAGCGGGAGTGCTGCCGAGCAGTACTTC	CASEAGTSGSAAEQYF
.	.	TRBV6-4	TRBJ2-1	TGTGCCAGCAGTGCAGCCCCCGGGACTCCAGGTGACAATGAGCAGTTCTTC	CASSAAPGTPGDNEQFF
.	.	TRBV6-5	TRBJ1-5	TGTGCCAGCAGTTACTCCCGGGGAGATCAGCCCCAGCATTTT	CASSYSRGDQPQHF
.	.	TRBV28	TRBJ1-6	TGTGCCACCATTAGCTTGGGGCATGGTAATTCACCCCTCCACTTT	CATISLGHGNSPLHF
TRBD1	once	TRBV10-3	TRBJ1-3	TGTGCCTCAGGGAGACAGGGGTCTGGAAACACCATATATTTT	CASGRQGSGNTIYF
.	.	TRBV5-4	TRBJ2-5	TGTGCCAGCAGCTTGGCCGGGGGAGAGACCCAGTACTTC	CASSLAGGETQYF
TRBD1	.	TRBV28	TRBJ1-6	TGTGCCAGCAGGTCTTTCGGACAGGGGAGGCACAATCCCAATTCACCCCTCCACTTT	CASRSFGQGRHNPNSPLHF
TRBD2	.	TRBV11-2	TRBJ2-7	TGTGCCAGCAGCTTAGGCTACCAAAGCACTAGCGGGAGTTACTACGAGCAGTACTTC	CASSLGYQSTSGSYYEQYF
TRBD2	.	TRBV7-6	TRBJ2-3	TGTGCCAGCAGCCCGGACCTGAGTGGACTAGTGACGTATACGCAGTATTTT	CASSPDLSGLVTYTQYF
TRBD2	.	TRBV7-8	TRBJ2-1	TGTGCCAGCAGCTTAGTTTGGACCAGGGAGGGCAATGAGCAGTTCTTC	CASSLVWTREGNEQFF
.	.	TRBV6-6	TRBJ1-3	TGTGCCAGCAGGGTCGGGGTTTCCGGAAACACCATATATTTT	CASRVGVSGNTIYF
TRBD1	once	TRBV6-2/TRBV6-3	TRBJ2-6	TGTGCCAGCAGTTACGATCGACAGGGGGTCGCTGGGGCCAACGTCCTGACTTTC	CASSYDRQGVAGANVLTF
TRBD2	.	TRBV5-4	TRBJ2-1	TGTGCCAGCAGGGTTAGGGTAGCGGGTGAGCAGTTCTTC	CASRVRVAGEQFF
TRBD1	.	TRBV18	TRBJ1-2	TGTGCCAGCTCACCATTCGCCACAGGGGGAGCATCTGGCTACACCTTC	CASSPFATGGASGYTF
.	.	TRBV7-9	TRBJ1-5	TGTGCCAGCAGCCCGAGCGGGGTCAATCAGCCCCAGCATTTT	CASSPSGVNQPQHF
TRBD2	.	TRBV6-6	TRBJ2-2	TGTGCCAGCAGTCCGAGAGGGACTAGCGCGGGATCCGGGGAGCTGTTTTTT	CASSPRGTSAGSGELFF
TRBD1	.	TRBV7-3	TRBJ1-2	TGTGCCAGCAGCCGACAGGGTTCGGATGGCTACACCTTC	CASSRQGSDGYTF
TRBD1	.	TRBV6-5	TRBJ1-4	TGTGCCAGCAAACGGGACAGGGGGCGAAATGAAAAACTGTTTTTT	CASKRDRGRNEKLFF
TRBD1	.	TRBV2	TRBJ1-3	TGTGCCAGGGAGACAGGGTTTGGAAACACCATATATTTT	CARETGFGNTIYF
TRBD1	.	TRBV29-1	TRBJ2-1	TGCAGCGTTGTTCAGGGGGCAAAAAATGAGCAGTTCTTC	CSVVQGAKNEQFF
.	once	TRBV27	TRBJ2-1	TGTGCCACCGCAGGGACGGGAGTGGCCTACAATGAGCAGTTCTTC	CATAGTGVAYNEQFF
.	.	TRBV28	TRBJ2-7	TGTGCCAGCAGTTTCGGGCAGGGGCGCTCCTACGAGCAGTACTTC	CASSFGQGRSYEQYF
.	few	TRBV5-5	TRBJ1-1	TGTGCCAGCAGCTCAACGGGGGGTGAAGCTTTCTTT	CASSSTGGEAFF
TRBD2	once	TRBV20-1	TRBJ2-7	TGCAGTGCTAGTCCCGGGACTAGCGAACCCTACGAGCAGTACTTC	CSASPGTSEPYEQYF
TRBD1	.	TRBV5-3	TRBJ1-2	TGTGCCAGAAGCCCAGGACAGGGGCTAATAAATAACTATGGCTACACCTTC	CARSPGQGLINNYGYTF
.	.	TRBV11-2	TRBJ2-5	TGTGCCAGCAGCTTAGATGTCACACAAGAGACCCAGTACTTC	CASSLDVTQETQYF
.	.	TRBV5-1	TRBJ1-1	TGCGCCAGCAGAGGGGCATTGGACGGCACTGAAGCTTTCTTT	CASRGALDGTEAFF
.	.	TRBV28	TRBJ2-7	TGTGCCAGCTCTCAACCGGGGTACCACGAGCAGTACTTC	CASSQPGYHEQYF
TRBD1	.	TRBV9	TRBJ2-7	TGTGCCAGCAGCGTCGGGACAGGGGCCGAGCAGTACTTC	CASSVGTGAEQYF
TRBD2	.	TRBV28	TRBJ2-7	TGTGCCAGCAGTTTAGGTGGGAGGGACTACGAGCAGTACTTC	CASSLGGRDYEQYF
.	.	TRBV27	TRBJ1-1	TGTGCCAGCAGTGGCCCCATCCGGGGGGGGGTCACTGAAGCTTTCTTT	CASSGPIRGGVTEAFF
TRBD1	.	TRBV3-1/TRBV3-2	TRBJ1-1	TGTGCCAGCAGCCAACTAGGACAGGGTGCCACTGAAGCTTTCTTT	CASSQLGQGATEAFF
.	.	TRBV6-6	TRBJ2-6	TGTGCCAGCAGTTACCCGCAGGGGGCCAACGTCCTGACTTTC	CASSYPQGANVLTF
TRBD2	.	TRBV30	TRBJ2-5	TGTGCCTGGAGTGAGGGGACTAGCGGGTTGCAGACCCAGTACTTC	CAWSEGTSGLQTQYF
TRBD2	.	TRBV5-1	TRBJ2-1	TGCGCCAGCAGCAAGACTAGCGCCTACAATGAGCAGTTCTTC	CASSKTSAYNEQFF
TRBD2	.	TRBV3-1/TRBV3-2	TRBJ2-5	TGTGCCAGCAGCCAAAGTCCCAGCGGGGGTCGGGAGACCCAGTACTTC	CASSQSPSGGRETQYF
TRBD2	.	TRBV6-5	TRBJ2-1	TGTGCCAGCAGTAGCGGGACTAGCGACCATGAGCAGTTCTTC	CASSSGTSDHEQFF
TRBD2	.	TRBV6-1	TRBJ2-1	TGTGCCAGCAGTGAAGGCCTAGCGGACAACAATGAGCAGTTCTTC	CASSEGLADNNEQFF
.	.	TRBV5-1	TRBJ2-2	TGCGCCAGCAGCTTGGGGACAGACCGAAGGACCGGGGAGCTGTTTTTT	CASSLGTDRRTGELFF
TRBD1	.	TRBV19	TRBJ1-6	TGTGCCAGTAGCCACCAGGGGGCCTTAGACTCACCCCTCCACTTT	CASSHQGALDSPLHF
.	.	TRBV19	TRBJ2-5	TGTGCCAGTAGTATCCCCAGGGCACTACCAGAGACCCAGTACTTC	CASSIPRALPETQYF
TRBD1	.	TRBV2	TRBJ2-3	TGTGCCAGCAGCCGGGACAGGTCGACTGATACGCAGTATTTT	CASSRDRSTDTQYF